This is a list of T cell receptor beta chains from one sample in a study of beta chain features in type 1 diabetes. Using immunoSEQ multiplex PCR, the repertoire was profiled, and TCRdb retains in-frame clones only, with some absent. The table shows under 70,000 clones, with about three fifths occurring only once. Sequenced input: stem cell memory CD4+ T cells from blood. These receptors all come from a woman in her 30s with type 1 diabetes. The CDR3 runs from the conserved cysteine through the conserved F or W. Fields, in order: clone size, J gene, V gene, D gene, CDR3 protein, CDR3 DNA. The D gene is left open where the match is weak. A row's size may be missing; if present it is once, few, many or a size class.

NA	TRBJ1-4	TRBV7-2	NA	CASSLFGTNEKLFF	TGTGCCAGCAGCTTATTCGGGACTAATGAAAAACTGTTTTTT
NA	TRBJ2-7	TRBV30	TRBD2	CAWSDYRGLAGYEQYF	TGTGCCTGGAGCGACTACCGGGGACTAGCGGGTTACGAGCAGTACTTC
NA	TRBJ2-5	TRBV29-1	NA	CSVLPITYGETQYF	TGCAGCGTTCTTCCCATTACGTACGGGGAGACCCAGTACTTC
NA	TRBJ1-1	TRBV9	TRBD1	CASSVAGGKAFF	TGTGCCAGCAGCGTAGCAGGGGGTAAAGCTTTCTTT
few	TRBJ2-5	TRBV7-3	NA	CASSLGPMGGETQYF	TGTGCCAGCAGCTTAGGGCCTATGGGAGGAGAGACCCAGTACTTC
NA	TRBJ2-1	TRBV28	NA	CASADWNNEQFF	TGTGCCAGCGCAGACTGGAACAATGAGCAGTTCTTC
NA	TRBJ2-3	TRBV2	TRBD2	CASGGVYGRAITDTQYF	TGTGCCAGCGGAGGGGTATACGGGAGGGCCATCACAGATACGCAGTATTTT
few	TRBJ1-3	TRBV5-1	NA	CASSLLGQQTGNTIYF	TGCGCCAGCAGCTTGCTGGGGCAGCAGACTGGAAACACCATATATTTT
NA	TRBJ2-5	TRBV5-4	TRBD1	CASSSGTGIQETQYF	TGTGCCAGCAGCAGTGGGACAGGGATACAAGAGACCCAGTACTTC
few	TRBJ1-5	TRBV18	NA	CASSPSGRGDNQPQHF	TGTGCCAGCTCACCCTCCGGCAGGGGCGACAATCAGCCCCAGCATTTT
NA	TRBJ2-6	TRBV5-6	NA	CASSSRALSGANVLTF	TGTGCCAGCAGCTCTCGAGCCCTCTCTGGGGCCAACGTCCTGACTTTC
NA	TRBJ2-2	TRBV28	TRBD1	CASSSRQGVGELFF	TGTGCCAGCAGTTCTCGACAGGGGGTCGGGGAGCTGTTTTTT
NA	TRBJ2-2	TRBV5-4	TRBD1	CASSRDRGVAGELFF	TGTGCCAGCTCACGGGACAGGGGAGTCGCCGGGGAGCTGTTTTTT
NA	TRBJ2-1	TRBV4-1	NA	CASSQDPSGSDNEQFF	TGCGCCAGCAGCCAAGATCCCAGTGGGAGCGACAATGAGCAGTTCTTC
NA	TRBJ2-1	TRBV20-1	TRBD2	CSYSGNNEQFF	TGCAGTTATAGCGGGAACAATGAGCAGTTCTTC
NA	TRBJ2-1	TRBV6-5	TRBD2	CASRMRLAGDNEQFF	TGTGCCAGCAGGATGCGACTAGCGGGCGACAATGAGCAGTTCTTC
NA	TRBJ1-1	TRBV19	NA	CASSISKNTEAFF	TGTGCCAGTAGTATTAGTAAGAACACTGAAGCTTTCTTT
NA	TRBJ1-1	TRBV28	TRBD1	CASIPQQGADTEAFF	TGTGCCAGCATCCCTCAGCAGGGGGCGGACACTGAAGCTTTCTTT
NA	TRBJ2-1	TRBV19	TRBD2	CASSETGGGGYNEQFF	TGTGCCAGTAGCGAAACCGGCGGCGGGGGCTACAATGAGCAGTTCTTC
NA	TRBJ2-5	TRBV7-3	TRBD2	CASSSSGQETQYF	TGTGCCAGCAGCTCTAGCGGGCAAGAGACCCAGTACTTC
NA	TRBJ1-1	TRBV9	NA	CASSVDPLNTEAFF	TGTGCCAGCAGCGTAGATCCTCTGAACACTGAAGCTTTCTTT
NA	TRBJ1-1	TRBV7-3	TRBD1	CASSSDRGRNTEAFF	TGTGCCAGCAGCTCAGACAGGGGTCGGAACACTGAAGCTTTCTTT
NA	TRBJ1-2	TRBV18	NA	CASSTGQNFNYGYTF	TGTGCCAGCTCAACCGGACAGAACTTTAACTATGGCTACACCTTC
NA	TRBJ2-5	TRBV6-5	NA	CASSSQLSAIETQYF	TGTGCCAGCAGTTCCCAGTTGAGCGCAATTGAGACCCAGTACTTC
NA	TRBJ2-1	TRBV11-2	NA	CASSFALANNEQFF	TGTGCCAGCAGCTTCGCACTAGCCAACAATGAGCAGTTCTTC
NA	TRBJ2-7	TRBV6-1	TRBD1	CASSIRDRAYEQYF	TGTGCCAGCAGTATCCGGGACAGGGCCTACGAGCAGTACTTC
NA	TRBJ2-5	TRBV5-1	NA	CASSLGEEETQYF	TGCGCCAGCAGCTTGGGGGAGGAGGAGACCCAGTACTTC
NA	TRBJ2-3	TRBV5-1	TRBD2	CASSLAGTSESADTQYF	TGCGCCAGCAGCTTGGCCGGGACTAGCGAAAGTGCAGATACGCAGTATTTT
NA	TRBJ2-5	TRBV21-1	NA	CASSKARSRRETQYF	TGTGCCAGCAGCAAAGCTCGGTCCCGGAGGGAGACCCAGTACTTC
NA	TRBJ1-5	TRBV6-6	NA	CASMRQNQPQHF	TGTGCCAGCATGAGACAGAATCAGCCCCAGCATTTT
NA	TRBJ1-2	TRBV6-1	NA	CASSNRQSYYGYTF	TGTGCCAGCAGTAATCGACAGAGTTACTATGGCTACACCTTC
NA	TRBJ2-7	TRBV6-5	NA	CASSYSITGSYEQYF	TGTGCCAGCAGTTACTCTATAACAGGGAGCTACGAGCAGTACTTC
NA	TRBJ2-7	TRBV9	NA	CASSAAPRGHSYEQYF	TGTGCCAGCAGCGCGGCCCCCAGGGGACACTCCTACGAGCAGTACTTC
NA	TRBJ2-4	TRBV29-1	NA	CSVQDEVIQYF	TGCAGCGTCCAAGATGAGGTCATTCAGTACTTC
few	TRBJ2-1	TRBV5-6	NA	CASSIEREQFF	TGTGCCAGCAGCATTGAGCGGGAGCAGTTCTTC
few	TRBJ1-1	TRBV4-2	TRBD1	CASSLLTGANTEAFF	TGTGCCAGCAGCCTTTTAACAGGGGCGAACACTGAAGCTTTCTTT
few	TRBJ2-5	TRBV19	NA	CASNRGGAYQETQYF	TGTGCCAGTAATCGCGGAGGGGCGTACCAAGAGACCCAGTACTTC
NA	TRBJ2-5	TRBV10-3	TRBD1	CAINSGQGEETQYF	TGTGCCATCAATTCGGGACAGGGGGAAGAGACCCAGTACTTC
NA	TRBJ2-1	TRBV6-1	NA	CASSSWGGGEQFF	TGTGCCAGCAGTTCCTGGGGCGGTGGTGAGCAGTTCTTC
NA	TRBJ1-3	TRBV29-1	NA	CSVAPESSGNTIYF	TGCAGCGTTGCCCCCGAGAGCTCTGGAAACACCATATATTTT
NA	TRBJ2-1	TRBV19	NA	CASSIGPGADEQFF	TGTGCCAGTAGTATAGGGCCAGGGGCGGATGAGCAGTTCTTC
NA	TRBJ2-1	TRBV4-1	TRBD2	CASSGWTSGRLKNEQFF	TGCGCCAGCAGCGGATGGACTAGCGGGAGACTGAAAAATGAGCAGTTCTTC
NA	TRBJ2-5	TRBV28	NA	CASSLRGWYQETQYF	TGTGCCAGCAGTTTAAGGGGATGGTACCAAGAGACCCAGTACTTC
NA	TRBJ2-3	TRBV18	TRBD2	CASSPPGGEPTDTQYF	TGTGCCAGCTCACCACCGGGGGGGGAGCCTACAGATACGCAGTATTTT
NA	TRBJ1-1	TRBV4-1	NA	CASSQEGRTNTEAFF	TGCGCCAGCAGCCAAGAAGGGAGAACGAACACTGAAGCTTTCTTT
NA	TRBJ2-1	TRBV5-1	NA	CASSLARNSYNEQFF	TGCGCCAGCAGCTTGGCGCGGAACTCCTACAATGAGCAGTTCTTC
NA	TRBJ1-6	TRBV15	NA	CATSRDTGTGNSPLHF	TGTGCCACCAGCAGAGATACAGGGACGGGTAATTCACCCCTCCACTTT
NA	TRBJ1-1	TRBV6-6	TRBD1	CASSPQGGNTEAFF	TGTGCCAGCAGTCCCCAGGGGGGGAACACTGAAGCTTTCTTT
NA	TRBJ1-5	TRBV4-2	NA	CASSQNTGYSNQPQHF	TGTGCCAGCAGCCAAAACACAGGTTATAGCAATCAGCCCCAGCATTTT
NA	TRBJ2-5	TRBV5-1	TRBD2	CASSLMAGDETQYF	TGCGCCAGCTCCCTGATGGCGGGAGACGAGACCCAGTACTTC
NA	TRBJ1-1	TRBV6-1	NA	CASSEHESLAFF	TGTGCCAGCAGTGAACACGAAAGCTTGGCTTTCTTT
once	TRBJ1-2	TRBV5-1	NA	CASSLSGSEGYTF	TGCGCCAGCAGCTTGTCAGGGTCAGAGGGCTACACCTTC
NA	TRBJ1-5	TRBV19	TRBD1	CASSMDRDYQPQHF	TGTGCCAGTAGTATGGACAGGGACTATCAGCCCCAGCATTTT
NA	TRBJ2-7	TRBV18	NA	CASSPVRLPGEQYF	TGTGCCAGCTCACCGGTTAGACTACCTGGGGAGCAGTACTTC
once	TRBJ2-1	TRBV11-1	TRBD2	CASSLETSGASYNEQFF	TGTGCCAGCAGCTTAGAGACTAGCGGAGCCTCCTACAATGAGCAGTTCTTC